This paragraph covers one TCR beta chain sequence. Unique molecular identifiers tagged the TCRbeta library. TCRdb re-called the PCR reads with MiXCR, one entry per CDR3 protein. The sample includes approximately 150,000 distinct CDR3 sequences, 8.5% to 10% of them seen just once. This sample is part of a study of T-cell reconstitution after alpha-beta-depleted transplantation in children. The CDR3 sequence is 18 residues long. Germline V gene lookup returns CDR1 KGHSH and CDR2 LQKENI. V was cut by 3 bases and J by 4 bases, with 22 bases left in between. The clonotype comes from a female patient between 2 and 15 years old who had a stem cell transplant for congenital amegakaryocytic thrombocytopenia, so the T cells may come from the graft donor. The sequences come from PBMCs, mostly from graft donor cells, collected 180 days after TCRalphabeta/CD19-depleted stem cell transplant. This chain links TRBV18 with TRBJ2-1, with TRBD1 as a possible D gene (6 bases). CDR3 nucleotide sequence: TGTGCCAGCTCACCTGCACAGGGCCCCTTGGGGCTATACAATGAGCAGTTCTTC. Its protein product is CASSPAQGPLGLYNEQFF.